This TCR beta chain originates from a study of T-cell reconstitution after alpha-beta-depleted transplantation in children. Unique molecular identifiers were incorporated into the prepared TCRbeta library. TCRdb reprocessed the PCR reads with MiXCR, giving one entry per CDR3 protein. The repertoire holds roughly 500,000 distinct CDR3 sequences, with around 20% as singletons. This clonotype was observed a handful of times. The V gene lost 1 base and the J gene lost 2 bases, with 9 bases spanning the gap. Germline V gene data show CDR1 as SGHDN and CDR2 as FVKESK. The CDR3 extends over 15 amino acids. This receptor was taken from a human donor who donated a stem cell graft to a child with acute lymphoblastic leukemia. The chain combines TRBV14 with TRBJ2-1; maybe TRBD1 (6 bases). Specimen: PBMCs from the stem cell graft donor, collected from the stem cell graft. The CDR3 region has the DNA TGTGCCAGCAGCCAAGTACAGGGCCCCTACAATGAGCAGTTCTTC. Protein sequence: CASSQVQGPYNEQFF.